A selection of T cell receptor beta chains follows, all from one sample in a study of T cells in Graves' hyperthyroidism and ophthalmopathy. TCRdb re-called the multiplex PCR reads with MiXCR, one entry per CDR3 protein. In the table there are over 250,000 distinct CDR3 sequences, 17% of which are singletons. Input material: blood. These receptors were obtained from a woman aged 55-69 years with Graves' ophthalmopathy. Both conserved end residues are part of each CDR3. The order of the fields is CDR3 protein, V gene, J gene.

CDR3 protein: CASSLPGTGGTEAFF
V gene: TRBV12-3/TRBV12-4
J gene: TRBJ1-1

CDR3 protein: CASSQYGRGATQPQHF
V gene: TRBV16
J gene: TRBJ1-5

CDR3 protein: CASSLSPLAGYEQFF
V gene: TRBV7-2
J gene: TRBJ2-1

CDR3 protein: CSAPLRDSGNTIYF
V gene: TRBV20-1
J gene: TRBJ1-3

CDR3 protein: CASSLGPGKGEQYF
V gene: TRBV7-9
J gene: TRBJ2-7

CDR3 protein: CASSLYRSYNEQFF
V gene: TRBV28
J gene: TRBJ2-1

CDR3 protein: CASSVTGGTSYNEQFF
V gene: TRBV11-2
J gene: TRBJ2-1

CDR3 protein: CASGSVLGQGARDTEAFF
V gene: TRBV12-5
J gene: TRBJ1-1

CDR3 protein: CSARDRLDSSYNSPLHF
V gene: TRBV20-1
J gene: TRBJ1-6

CDR3 protein: CASSYESRQEKLFF
V gene: TRBV6-5
J gene: TRBJ1-4

CDR3 protein: CASSFEGENTQYF
V gene: TRBV27
J gene: TRBJ2-3

CDR3 protein: CASSPNRGFYGYTF
V gene: TRBV18
J gene: TRBJ1-2

CDR3 protein: CASSTYPGLGPETQYF
V gene: TRBV25-1
J gene: TRBJ2-5

CDR3 protein: CASSSGTGFSPLHF
V gene: TRBV5-4
J gene: TRBJ1-6

CDR3 protein: CASSITGGGTEAFF
V gene: TRBV19
J gene: TRBJ1-1

CDR3 protein: CASSLFGNSATNEKLFF
V gene: TRBV12-3/TRBV12-4
J gene: TRBJ1-4

CDR3 protein: CASSSGQGADTQYF
V gene: TRBV7-9
J gene: TRBJ2-3